What follows are 21 T cell receptor beta chains derived from one specimen sequenced in a study of metastatic and nonmetastatic thyroid tumors. Thyroid surgery was preceded by no treatment in any patient. TCRdb re-clonotyped the PCR reads through MiXCR. Here the sample spans 20,000 to 25,000 clones, 20% being singletons. The sequenced sample consisted of blood. These receptors were obtained from a female donor with papillary thyroid cancer or a benign thyroid nodule (not recorded which). Some clones in this sample may be carry-over from other donors' samples.

The CDR3 region is CASSFQVNTEAFF. DNA of the CDR3: TGCGCCAGCAGCTTCCAAGTGAACACTGAAGCTTTCTTT. V is TRBV5-1 and J is TRBJ1-1; D unresolved. Germline-derived CDR1 and CDR2 are SGHRS and YFSETQ. V dropped 2 bases and J dropped 0 bases, with 5 bases sitting between them. There are 13 residues in the CDR3.

In its sample, this clone was seen many times. This same CDR3 is encoded by further DNA sequences in the sample. V and J are TRBV4-3 and TRBJ2-7, with TRBD1 matching 7 bases. V dropped 4 bases and J dropped 3; count of bases not matched to a gene: 9. The CDR3 is made up of 15 amino acids. Germline loops: CDR1 LGHNA, CDR2 YSLEER. The CDR3 DNA follows: TGCGCCAGCAGCCTAAACCGGGACAGCTACTACGAGCAGTACTTC. This codes for CASSLNRDSYYEQYF.

The CDR3 coding sequence is TGCAGTGCTAGAGATTTTGGGGGCGCGGGTAACTATGGCTACACCTTC. Amino acids: CSARDFGGAGNYGYTF. The chain joins TRBV20-1 to TRBJ1-2, with D possibly matching TRBD1 (6 bases). The CDR3 covers 16 residues. Trimming cost V 0 bases and J 1 base, with 15 bases left between them. CDR1 DFQATT and CDR2 SNEGSKA come from the germline V gene (reference sequence).

The genes are TRBV7-2 and TRBJ2-7, with TRBD2 matching 9 bases. The CDR3 covers 15 residues. V lost 1 base, J lost 7 bases, and 8 bases stayed unmatched. CDR1 and CDR2 (germline): SGHTA, FQGNSA. CDR3 region: CASSLGETSGIEQYF. The CDR3 nucleotides read TGTGCCAGCAGCTTAGGGGAGACTAGCGGAATTGAGCAGTACTTC.

This chain uses TRBV28 with TRBJ1-2; possibly TRBD1 for D (6 bases). The CDR3 is 12 amino acids. Germline-derived CDR1 and CDR2 are MDHEN and SYDVKM. The CDR3 is CSSSTGRDGYTF. The CDR3 nucleotides are TGTTCAAGCAGTACAGGGAGGGATGGCTACACCTTC.

This clone was found many times. CDR3 bases: TGCAGTGCTAGAGGTTCGGGCCTTCAAGAGACCCAGTACTTC. Its protein is CSARGSGLQETQYF. This chain connects TRBV20-1 to TRBJ2-5, with D unclear. CDR3 size: 14 residues. The germline V and J ends were trimmed by 1 base and 2 bases, with 11 bases remaining between them. Germline CDR1 DFQATT, CDR2 SNEGSKA (reference sequence).

This clone was seen at least ten times. The CDR3 DNA reads TGCGCCAGCAGCTTCCCGGACAGGGGGTATCACGAGCAGTACTTC. Translated: CASSFPDRGYHEQYF. The chain employs TRBV5-1 and TRBJ2-7, with TRBD1 matching over 10 bases. Germline lookup yields CDR1 SGHRS and CDR2 YFSETQ. This CDR3 region has 15 residues. V lost 2 bases and J lost 5; bases outside the gene matches: 7.

This clone was counted a few times. A much larger clone is a single base away; this may be a read error. The CDR3 DNA reads TGCAGTGCGCCCCGACTCCTAGAGGGAGAAGGTGAGCAGTTCTTC. This gives the protein CSAPRLLEGEGEQFF. The J gene is TRBJ2-1, the V gene TRBV20-1; D perhaps matches TRBD2 (5 bases). CDR1 and CDR2 (germline): DFQATT, SNEGSKA (reference sequence). The CDR3 extends over 15 amino acids. Trimming stripped 6 bases from V and 9 bases from J, with 24 bases between.

The chain joins TRBV7-2 to TRBJ2-7, with D maybe TRBD2 (6 bases). From germline, CDR1 is SGHTA and CDR2 FQGNSA. CDR3 length: 12 amino acids. Trimming pared 5 bases from V and 12 bases from J, leaving 17 bases between. Here the CDR3 reads CASSASGSGLYF. DNA for the CDR3: TGTGCCAGCAGCGCGAGTGGGAGCGGGCTGTACTTC.

This clone was observed many times. The CDR3 sequence is CASSDSQQNSGNTIYF. The CDR3 nucleotides are TGTGCCAGCAGTGACTCCCAGCAAAACTCTGGAAACACCATATATTTT. The V and J genes are TRBV2 and TRBJ1-3; D gene ambiguous. The CDR3 extends over 16 amino acids. Trimming cost V 3 bases and J 0 bases, with 12 bases left between them. The germline CDR1 and CDR2 sequences are SNHLY and FYNNEI.

The chain recombines TRBV7-3 with TRBJ2-3, with a possible D match to TRBD2 (5 bases). V was trimmed by 5 bases and J by 1 base, leaving 10 bases between them. This CDR3 is 14 amino acids long. The germline CDR1 and CDR2 sequences are SGHTA and FQGTGA. This chain's CDR3 is CASSPGERTDTQYF. CDR3 bases: TGTGCCAGCAGCCCCGGGGAGCGCACAGATACGCAGTATTTT. The full variable domain, completed using reference TRBV7-3 and TRBJ2-3, is GAGVSQTPSNKVTEKGKYVELRCDPISGHTALYWYRQSLGQGPEFLIYFQGTGAADDSGLPNDRFFAVRPEGSVSTLKIQRTERGDSAVYLCASSPGERTDTQYFGPGTRLTVL.

A word on this clone: Relative to the germline gene, one junction end is altered; a read error may explain this. This rearrangement joins TRBV5-1 to TRBJ2-7; 10 bases are a match to TRBD2. CDR1 is SGHRS, CDR2 YFSETQ, per germline. CDR3 length: 16 residues. This chain's CDR3 is CASSLRNTAGGPRQYF. In nucleotides, the CDR3 is TGCGCCAGCAGCTTGCGAAACACAGCGGGAGGGCCCAGGCAGTACTTT.

Sample share makes this clone medium-sized. V gene TRBV20-1 combines with J gene TRBJ1-3; the D is unclear. Trimming left V 6 bases short and J 4 bases short, with 13 bases between. The CDR3 loop spans 13 amino acids. CDR1 and CDR2 from the germline V gene are DFQATT and SNEGSKA (reference sequence). The CDR3 protein is CSAHTGPGNTIYF. For the CDR3, the DNA is TGCAGTGCCCACACCGGGCCCGGAAACACCATATATTTT.

The rearrangement joins TRBV24-1 to TRBJ2-7; D perhaps matches TRBD2 (5 bases). V was cut by 7 bases and J by 5 bases, with 17 bases left in between. This CDR3 is 14 amino acids long. CDR1 is KGHDR, CDR2 SFDVKD, per germline. CDR3 region: CATSSSGWANEQYF. CDR3 nucleotides: TGTGCCACCAGCTCCTCGGGGTGGGCCAACGAGCAGTACTTC.

DNA for the CDR3: TGCAGTGCGGAGCGGGACAGGGAACGGAATGAGCAGTTCTTC. Protein sequence: CSAERDRERNEQFF. The chain uses TRBV20-1 and TRBJ2-1; 9 bases agree with TRBD1. The J segment lost 7 bases and the V segment lost 6 bases, leaving 10 bases of the junction unmatched. The germline V gene encodes CDR1 DFQATT and CDR2 SNEGSKA (reference sequence). CDR3 length: 14 residues.

This clone has at least ten counts. The rearrangement joins TRBV20-1 to TRBJ2-2; unclear D gene. Trimming cost V 5 bases and J 3 bases, with 10 bases left between them. CDR3 size: 13 residues. Germline V gives CDR1 DFQATT, CDR2 SNEGSKA (reference sequence). CDR3 loop: CSAPRLDTGELFF. DNA for the CDR3: TGCAGTGCTCCCCGACTGGACACCGGGGAGCTGTTTTTT.

As to this clone: A clone one base away is much larger, so this may be a read error. CDR3 residues: CSVDSTGNGEQYF. The CDR3 bases are TGCAGCGTTGACAGTACAGGGAACGGCGAGCAGTACTTC. The chain recombines TRBV29-1 with TRBJ2-7; maybe TRBD1 (6 bases). CDR1 SQVTM and CDR2 ANQGSEA come from the germline V gene. This CDR3 spans 13 amino acids. Trimming shortened V by 3 bases and J by 6 bases, and 15 bases separated the two germline ends.

This clone was seen at least ten times. This chain joins TRBV4-2 and TRBJ2-1; no firm D call. The CDR3 has 15 residues. CDR1 and CDR2 (germline): LGHNA, YNFKEQ. Trimming pared 4 bases from V and 3 bases from J, leaving 13 bases between. In DNA, the CDR3 is TGTGCCAGCAGCCGCCTAGAAAGCTACTACAATGAGCAGTTCTTC. Protein: CASSRLESYYNEQFF.

This chain joins TRBV12-3 or TRBV12-4 and TRBJ2-7; 13 bases are a match to TRBD2. The CDR3 has 14 residues. Trimming cost V 6 bases and J 7 bases; bases outside gene matches: 6. The CDR3 here is CASSSGTSGEEQYF. The CDR3 DNA follows: TGTGCCAGCAGCTCCGGGACTAGCGGGGAAGAGCAGTACTTC.

This clone was counted ten times or more. The chain has TRBV5-4 and TRBJ2-1; no firm D call. Germline CDR1 SGHNT, CDR2 YYREEE (reference sequence). V was shortened by 4 bases and J by 5 bases, with 13 bases between the two germline ends. This CDR3 is 14 amino acids long. The CDR3 spells CASSRDILNNEQFF. The CDR3 DNA follows: TGTGCCAGCAGCCGAGACATCCTAAACAATGAGCAGTTCTTC. The variable domain in full, with the rest retrieved from reference TRBV5-4 and TRBJ2-1, is ETGVTQSPTHLIKTRGQQVTLRCSSQSGHNTVSWYQQALGQGPQFIFQYYREEENGRGNFPPRFSGLQFPNYSSELNVNALELDDSALYLCASSRDILNNEQFFGPGTRLTVL.

V gene TRBV27 combines with J gene TRBJ1-5; D unresolved. Per the germline V gene, CDR1 is MNHEY and CDR2 is SMNVEV (reference sequence). This CDR3 contains 13 residues. Deletions cut 3 bases from V and 6 bases from J, with 9 bases between. CDR3 loop: CASSLGASQPQHF. The CDR3 DNA is TGTGCCAGCAGTTTGGGAGCGAGTCAGCCCCAGCATTTT.